Below, one T cell receptor beta chain is given with its context. Germline V gives CDR1 WSHSY, CDR2 SAAADI. The CDR3 is made up of 14 amino acids. V shed 6 bases and J 1 base; nucleotides not matched to a gene: 3. These data are taken from a study of blood T cell repertoires in COVID-19. Background on the study: Acute-phase and convalescent COVID-19 samples originated in the United States, Italy and Spain.

Measured with immunoSEQ multiplex PCR; TCRdb has only the in-frame clones, and not every one. Of under 200,000 clones detected, 70% to 90% appear once; the ten largest clones hold roughly 21%. The V call is TRBV10-2, the J call TRBJ1-1; 9 bases are shared with TRBD1. The sample comprised peripheral blood. The sequence came from a man between 60 and 75 years old with active or convalescent COVID-19. The CDR3 region has the DNA TGCGCCAGCAGCGAGACAGGGGGGAACACTGAAGCTTTCTTT. Translation: CASSETGGNTEAFF.